A single sample gave rise to the 26 T cell receptor beta chains below, sequenced in a study of STAT3 mutations in large granular lymphocyte leukemia. Findings of the study overall: At least one immunodominant TCR beta clonotype appeared in every T-cell large granular lymphocyte leukemia patient.

The antigens these receptors bind are not known. Sequencing was performed with immunoSEQ multiplex PCR; in TCRdb, only in-frame clones are kept and a portion is missing. The sample consists of about 12,000 clones, less than 90% of them appearing once. The sample was peripheral blood mononuclear cells. These receptors originate from a man aged 80 or over with T-cell large granular lymphocyte leukemia. Some clones in this sample may be carry-over from other donors' samples.

This clone is a singleton in its sample. The V call is TRBV14, the J call TRBJ1-2; D may be TRBD1 (6 bases). The CDR3 runs to 14 residues. Trimming removed 4 bases at V and 7 bases at J, with 16 bases between. Germline loops: CDR1 SGHDN, CDR2 FVKESK. In nucleotides, the CDR3 is TGTGCCAGCAGCCTAACCCACAGGGTCGTTGGCTACACCTTC. It is translated as CASSLTHRVVGYTF.

This clone was detected once. V gene TRBV11-3 combines with J gene TRBJ2-2; D possibly corresponds to TRBD2 (5 bases). The V end lost 2 bases, the J end lost 0 bases, and 13 bases lay between the germline ends. This CDR3 has 17 amino acids. Per the germline V gene, CDR1 is SGHNT and CDR2 is YENEEA. This CDR3 reads CASSLSERHANTGELFF. The CDR3 bases are TGTGCCAGCAGCTTATCGGAGCGGCACGCGAACACCGGGGAGCTGTTTTTT. The whole variable domain, remainder taken from reference TRBV11-3 and TRBJ2-2, is EAGVVQSPRYKIIEKKQPVAFWCNPISGHNTLYWYLQNLGQGPELLIRYENEEAVDDSQLPKDRFSAERLKGVDSTLKIQPAELGDSAVYLCASSLSERHANTGELFFGEGSRLTVL.

The gene calls are TRBV5-1 and TRBJ1-2; 8 bases fit TRBD1. With 2 bases clipped from V and 2 bases from J, the junction kept 2 bases outside the gene matches. The CDR3 extends over 14 amino acids. From germline, CDR1 is SGHRS and CDR2 YFSETQ. This CDR3 reads CASSFQGANYGYTF. As DNA, the CDR3 is TGCGCCAGCAGCTTCCAGGGGGCGAACTATGGCTACACCTTC.

The chain uses TRBV4-3 and TRBJ2-5; TRBD1 might be the D (6 bases). The CDR3 is 13 amino acids. Germline CDR1 reads LGHNA; CDR2 reads YSLEER. Trimming shortened V by 5 bases and J by 3 bases, and 10 bases separated the two germline ends. This CDR3 reads CASSWNREETQYF. CDR3 nucleotide sequence: TGCGCCAGCAGCTGGAACAGGGAAGAGACCCAGTACTTC.

V gene TRBV30 combines with J gene TRBJ1-1; D is possibly TRBD1 (6 bases). The germline gives CDR1 GTSNPN, CDR2 SVGIG (reference sequence). V was clipped by 2 bases and J by 7 bases, with 14 bases between them. The CDR3 spans 13 residues. The DNA for the CDR3 is TGTGCCTGGAGTAGGGGGTTAGCACTTGAAGCTTTCTTT. Encoded protein: CAWSRGLALEAFF.

The V and J genes are TRBV6-5 and TRBJ1-5; tentative D call: TRBD1 (5 bases). Germline V gives CDR1 MNHEY, CDR2 SVGAGI. Trimming pared 2 bases from V and 0 bases from J, leaving 8 bases between. This CDR3 is built from 15 residues. The CDR3 DNA reads TGTGCCAGCAGTTACGGGGGAAATAGCAATCAGCCCCAGCATTTT. As protein: CASSYGGNSNQPQHF.

CDR3 amino acids: CASSLASGQGAYNEQFF. The CDR3 DNA reads TGTGCCAGCAGCTTAGCTTCGGGACAGGGGGCCTACAATGAGCAGTTCTTC. This sequence joins TRBV7-9 and TRBJ2-1; 11 nucleotides agree with TRBD1. V shed 0 bases and J 2 bases; nucleotides not matched to a gene: 3. CDR1 is SEHNR, CDR2 FQNEAQ, per germline (reference sequence). The length of the CDR3 is 17 residues.

V is TRBV19 and J is TRBJ2-5; TRBD1 matches at 7 bases. This CDR3 spans 12 amino acids. Germline assignment: CDR1 LNHDA and CDR2 SQIVND (reference sequence). Losses at the gene ends were 8 bases for V and 2 bases for J; bases not matched to a gene: 2. The DNA of the CDR3 is TGTGCCAGTGGGGACAGACAAGAGACCCAGTACTTC. It specifies CASGDRQETQYF.

V and J are TRBV12-5 and TRBJ2-3; no definite D call. Per germline, CDR1 LGHNT and CDR2 FRNRAP. V was shortened by 1 base and J by 0 bases, with 8 bases between the two germline ends. The CDR3 consists of 15 residues. Here the CDR3 DNA reads TGTGCTAGTGGTTTGGAACTACCAAGCACAGATACGCAGTATTTT. This gives the protein CASGLELPSTDTQYF.

The CDR3 sequence: CSVALGLGEQFF. The CDR3 coding sequence is TGCAGCGTTGCTCTGGGATTGGGTGAGCAGTTCTTC. The chain uses TRBV29-1 and TRBJ2-1; D is undetermined. V lost 4 bases, J lost 9 bases, and 13 bases lay in between. CDR3 length: 12 residues. The germline CDR1 and CDR2 sequences are SQVTM and ANQGSEA.

The chain links TRBV18 to TRBJ2-1; D gene unclear. There are 11 residues in the CDR3. V lost 2 bases, J lost 5 bases, and 1 base lay in between. Looked up from germline, CDR1 is KGHSH and CDR2 is LQKENI. The CDR3 sequence: CASSPDNEQFF. Written as DNA, the CDR3 is TGTGCCAGCTCACCAGACAATGAGCAGTTCTTC.

J is TRBJ1-4 and V is TRBV30, with D unresolved. CDR1 is GTSNPN and CDR2 is SVGIG in the germline V gene (reference sequence). The CDR3 consists of 11 residues. Trimming removed 4 bases from V and 8 bases from J, with 8 bases in between. As DNA, the CDR3 is TGTGCCTGGAAACGAGAAGAAAAACTGTTTTTT. Translating gives CAWKREEKLFF.

The chain has TRBV5-1 and TRBJ2-5; 11 positions match TRBD2. CDR1 and CDR2 from the germline V gene are SGHRS and YFSETQ. With V trimmed by 1 base and J by 4 bases, 3 bases remained unmatched. The length of the CDR3 is 15 residues. CDR3 amino acids: CASSLTGLAAETQYF. The CDR3 DNA reads TGCGCCAGCAGCTTGACGGGACTAGCGGCAGAGACCCAGTACTTC.

This clone has just one count. The chain employs TRBV15 and TRBJ2-7, with D perhaps matching TRBD2 (6 bases). Germline CDR1 is LNHNV and CDR2 is YYDKDF (reference sequence). CDR3 length equals 17 residues. Trimming shortened V by 1 base and J by 6 bases, and 22 bases separated the two germline ends. CDR3 sequence: CATSRGGAGLAVPEQYF. The DNA for the CDR3 is TGTGCCACCAGCAGAGGAGGCGCGGGGCTAGCAGTTCCCGAGCAGTACTTC.

The V and J genes are TRBV5-4 and TRBJ1-3; D unresolved. V was shortened by 4 bases and J by 0 bases, with 5 bases between the two germline ends. This CDR3 comprises 13 residues. The germline V gene encodes CDR1 SGHNT and CDR2 YYREEE (reference sequence). CDR3 in DNA: TGTGCCAGCAGCACGATCTCTGGAAACACCATATATTTT. Its translation is CASSTISGNTIYF.

The CDR3 sequence is CASSPLNSQETQYF. The CDR3 DNA sequence: TGTGCCAGCTCTCCATTAAACAGCCAAGAGACCCAGTACTTC. The chain couples TRBV18 to TRBJ2-5; no definite D call. This CDR3 contains 14 residues. Germline loops: CDR1 KGHSH, CDR2 LQKENI. V gave up 6 bases and J gave up 1 base, with 12 bases separating them. Filled out from reference TRBV18 and TRBJ2-5, the complete variable domain reads NAGVMQNPRHLVRRRGQEARLRCSPMKGHSHVYWYRQLPEEGLKFMVYLQKENIIDESGMPKERFSAEFPKEGPSILRIQQVVRGDSAAYFCASSPLNSQETQYFGPGTRLLVL.

The chain has TRBV7-2 and TRBJ2-2; D perhaps matches TRBD2 (5 bases). Germline CDR1 and CDR2: SGHTA and FQGNSA. The V end lost 5 bases, the J end lost 9 bases, and 13 bases lay between the germline ends. The CDR3 sequence is 13 residues long. The CDR3 DNA is TGTGCCAGCAGCCTCAGCGCGACTAGGGAGCTGTTTTTT. It translates to CASSLSATRELFF. The full variable domain, in which reference TRBV7-2 and TRBJ2-2 provide the parts outside the CDR3, is GAGVSQSPSNKVTEKGKDVELRCDPISGHTALYWYRQSLGQGLEFLIYFQGNSAPDKSGLPSDRFSAERTGGSVSTLTIQRTQQEDSAVYLCASSLSATRELFFGEGSRLTVL.

The CDR3 DNA follows: TGTGCCAGCAGTTACGGGGCAGGGATGAGGGAAAAACTGTTTTTT. Amino acids: CASSYGAGMREKLFF. The rearrangement links TRBV6-6 to TRBJ1-4, with D maybe TRBD1 (5 bases). The CDR3 runs 15 residues. CDR1 MNHNY and CDR2 SVGAGI come from the germline V gene (reference sequence). The V gene lost 2 bases and the J gene lost 8 bases, with 15 bases spanning the gap.

The V and J genes are TRBV27 and TRBJ1-1; a weak D match, TRBD1 (6 bases). Per the germline V gene, CDR1 is MNHEY and CDR2 is SMNVEV (reference sequence). This CDR3 is 16 amino acids long. With 6 bases removed from V and 2 bases from J, the gap between germline ends came to 19 bases. The CDR3 is CASRHRGGSFNTEAFF. The CDR3 nucleotides read TGTGCCAGCAGACACCGAGGGGGAAGCTTTAACACTGAAGCTTTCTTT.

J is TRBJ1-5 and V is TRBV5-5; D ambiguous. The germline gives CDR1 SGHKS, CDR2 YYEKEE (reference sequence). This CDR3 spans 15 amino acids. The ends were cut back, 5 bases at V and 0 bases at J, with 12 bases in the middle. The CDR3: CASSPGPRSNQPQHF. CDR3 nucleotides: TGTGCCAGCAGTCCCGGGCCACGTAGCAATCAGCCCCAGCATTTT.

The chain's CDR3 is CASSQGGRNTEAFF. CDR3 DNA sequence: TGTGCCAGCTCACAAGGAGGGCGCAACACTGAAGCTTTCTTT. The rearrangement links TRBV18 to TRBJ1-1; D uncertain. The CDR3 has 14 amino acids. The V and J ends lost 4 bases and 2 bases respectively, with 11 bases between them. Looked up from germline, CDR1 is KGHSH and CDR2 is LQKENI.

The V gene is TRBV18, the J gene TRBJ2-3; TRBD2 matches at 10 bases. J lost 2 bases, V lost 2 bases, and 4 bases had no gene match. The CDR3 loop spans 16 amino acids. The germline CDR1 and CDR2 sequences are KGHSH and LQKENI. The CDR3 region has the DNA TGTGCCAGCTCACCAGGGCTAGCGGGAGACACAGATACGCAGTATTTT. It encodes CASSPGLAGDTDTQYF.

In its sample, this clone was seen a few times. The rearrangement links TRBV28 to TRBJ1-2; D uncertain. The V end lost 4 bases, the J end lost 4 bases, and 13 bases lay between the germline ends. The CDR3 length is 14 residues. Germline V gene data show CDR1 as MDHEN and CDR2 as SYDVKM. CDR3 sequence reads: CASSSPHGFYGYTF. The CDR3 DNA reads as TGTGCCAGCAGTTCCCCTCACGGATTCTATGGCTACACCTTC.

This chain links TRBV29-1 with TRBJ1-4; the D is unclear. V was pared by 0 bases and J by 2 bases, with 4 bases between. Germline assignment: CDR1 SQVTM and CDR2 ANQGSEA. The CDR3 sequence is 13 residues long. Here the CDR3 reads CSVEDGTNEKLFF. As DNA, the CDR3 is TGCAGCGTTGAAGATGGCACTAATGAAAAACTGTTTTTT.

This chain links TRBV20-1 with TRBJ2-1; weak D call: TRBD2 (6 bases). Between the trimmed V and J ends, which lost 6 bases and 8 bases, there was a span of 11 bases. CDR3 size: 11 residues. Germline-derived CDR1 and CDR2 are DFQATT and SNEGSKA (reference sequence). CDR3 protein: CSATGGYEQFF. The CDR3 region has the DNA TGCAGTGCAACCGGGGGTTATGAGCAGTTCTTC.

The genes are TRBV5-1 and TRBJ1-5, with unresolved D. The CDR3 runs to 17 residues. Between the trimmed V and J ends, which lost 4 bases and 2 bases, there was a span of 19 bases. Germline V CDR1 and CDR2: SGHRS, YFSETQ. The chain's CDR3 is CASSIGSLTTGNQPQHF. The DNA for the CDR3 is TGCGCCAGCAGCATCGGGTCCCTCACCACGGGCAATCAGCCCCAGCATTTT.